Only a few counts were recorded for the clone carrying this TCR beta chain. The antigen remains unidentified. CDR1 is SGDLS, CDR2 YYNGEE, per germline. This CDR3 spans 17 amino acids. V dropped 0 bases and J dropped 4; count of bases not matched to a gene: 9. The time point: patch test 1, 2 weeks after DPC sensitization. Stated treatment: therapeutic diphenylcyclopropenone sensitization with weekly scalp DPC. The data derive from a study of human T cells and chemical hapten exposure. The study's findings and limits: Clustering by CDR3 similarity yielded significantly more large clusters from expanded TCRs than controls. No alteration of TCRs above 1 in 1000 frequency was seen with DPC sensitization.

Unique molecular identifiers were affixed to discrete cDNA molecules within the library. In the authors' methods: Individual samples carried between roughly 23,224 and 750,000 TCRs, with roughly 95,000 as the median. TCRdb analysed the RACE reads with MiXCR anew, one entry per CDR3 protein. TCRdb, not the original authors, processed these V and J calls. This sample has roughly 80,000 distinct CDR3 sequences, with around 10% found just once. The sequences come from whole blood, collected in connection with sensitization to the hapten diphenylcyclopropenone (DPC). The rearrangement links TRBV9 to TRBJ2-2, with 7 bases matching TRBD2. The clonotype originates from a woman aged 50 to 60 with alopecia areata. Some clones in this sample may be carry-over from other donors' samples. The CDR3 is CASSVEHGLGLTGELFF. In nucleotides, the CDR3 is TGTGCCAGCAGCGTAGAGCACGGACTAGGGCTCACCGGGGAGCTGTTTTTT.